A single TCR beta chain is shown here with its context. Its target is not known. Some clones are missing from TCRdb's copy, which holds only in-frame ones; the method was immunoSEQ multiplex PCR. The data contain about 30,000 clones, roughly 95% of them singletons. This sample is drawn from a study of circulating and synovial CD4+ cells in juvenile arthritis. General study points: Some such blood samples were as oligoclonal as synovium. Overlap with synovium rose as more T cells were sequenced. These blood cells shared more CDR3 sequences with synovium than bulk blood. CPL and bulk CD4 samples differed at least tenfold in T cell genomes.

Germline assignment: CDR1 MNHEY and CDR2 SMNVEV (reference sequence). The CDR3 has 16 residues. Deletions cut 2 bases from V and 1 base from J, with 14 bases between. The chain employs TRBV27 and TRBJ1-1; tentatively, D is TRBD1 (6 bases). The sample consisted of CD4+ T cells from blood. The clonotype originates from a human donor with juvenile idiopathic arthritis. In DNA form, the CDR3 reads TGTGCCAGCAGTTTACAGCCGGGACATAGGAACACTGAAGCTTTCTTT. Protein sequence: CASSLQPGHRNTEAFF.